The 9 T cell receptor beta chains below all came from one sample that was sequenced in a study of STAT3 mutations in large granular lymphocyte leukemia. General study results and limits: Every T-cell large granular lymphocyte leukemia patient had at least one immunodominant TCR beta clonotype.

Produced via immunoSEQ multiplex PCR; TCRdb's table is partial and in-frame only. The table records some 37,000 clones, approximately 91% of them present only once. These TCRs' antigens remain unknown. Sequencing was carried out using PBMCs. These receptors all come from a human donor with T large granular lymphocyte leukemia. Some clones in this sample may be carry-over from other donors' samples.

This chain joins TRBV14 and TRBJ2-2; D might be TRBD1 (5 bases). Germline CDR1 and CDR2: SGHDN and FVKESK. This CDR3 is built from 13 residues. The V gene lost 8 bases and the J gene lost 4 bases, with 11 bases spanning the gap. CDR3 sequence (DNA): TGTGCCAGCGGCAAAACAGGCACCGGGGAGCTGTTTTTT. Translated: CASGKTGTGELFF.

This clone was found a few times. This sequence joins TRBV5-1 and TRBJ2-5; D remains unclear. CDR1 is SGHRS, CDR2 YFSETQ, per germline. The CDR3 covers 14 residues. Trimming cost V 6 bases and J 3 bases, with 15 bases left between them. In DNA form, the CDR3 reads TGCGCCAGCAAGGAACCGGGCGGTAAAGAGACCCAGTACTTC. Protein: CASKEPGGKETQYF.

This clone has a single count. The DNA of the CDR3 is TGTGCCAGCAGCCTAACAGGGGTCGGTGGGGCCAACGTCCTGACTTTC. Amino acids: CASSLTGVGGANVLTF. The chain is built from TRBV7-8 and TRBJ2-6, with 7 bases fitting TRBD1. The CDR3 extends over 16 amino acids. Germline trimming cut 5 bases from V and 3 bases from J; bases unmatched to any gene: 7. CDR1 and CDR2 from the germline V gene are SGHVS and FQNEAQ.

The chain carries TRBV7-9 and TRBJ1-3; D is unclear. The germline gives CDR1 SEHNR, CDR2 FQNEAQ (reference sequence). This CDR3 region has 16 residues. V lost 1 base, J lost 0 bases, and 10 bases lay in between. The CDR3 here is CASSLVRGSSGNTIYF. CDR3 DNA: TGTGCCAGCAGCTTAGTCCGCGGCAGCTCTGGAAACACCATATATTTT.

The V call is TRBV7-9, the J call TRBJ2-7, with TRBD2 identical over 13 bases. From germline, CDR1 is SEHNR and CDR2 FQNEAQ (reference sequence). The CDR3 runs to 17 residues. V was pared by 5 bases and J by 0 bases, with 7 bases of the junction left unmatched. The CDR3 loop reads CASSPTSGGVSSYEQYF. In nucleotides, the CDR3 is TGTGCCAGCAGCCCAACTAGCGGGGGGGTGAGCTCCTACGAGCAGTACTTC. The full variable domain, in which reference TRBV7-9 and TRBJ2-7 provide the parts outside the CDR3, is DTGVSQNPRHKITKRGQNVTFRCDPISEHNRLYWYRQTLGQGPEFLTYFQNEAQLEKSRLLSDRFSAERPKGSFSTLEIQRTEQGDSAMYLCASSPTSGGVSSYEQYFGPGTRLTVT.

In this sample, this clone turned up a few times. The rearrangement uses TRBV20-1 and TRBJ1-2; D is unresolved. V lost 5 bases to trimming and J lost 1 base, with 2 bases between them. This CDR3 comprises 10 residues. Germline CDR1 is DFQATT and CDR2 is SNEGSKA (reference sequence). The CDR3, as DNA: TGCAGTGCTCTTAACTATGGCTACACCTTC. This codes for CSALNYGYTF.

The CDR3 spells CASSPSTASNQPQHF. The CDR3, as DNA: TGTGCCAGCTCACCTTCGACAGCAAGCAATCAGCCCCAGCATTTT. The chain joins TRBV18 to TRBJ1-5; possible D gene TRBD1, 5 bases. Trimming pared 3 bases from V and 1 base from J, leaving 10 bases between. Germline loops: CDR1 KGHSH, CDR2 LQKENI. This CDR3 region has 15 residues. Combining the CDR3 with reference TRBV18 and TRBJ1-5 gives the whole variable domain NAGVMQNPRHLVRRRGQEARLRCSPMKGHSHVYWYRQLPEEGLKFMVYLQKENIIDESGMPKERFSAEFPKEGPSILRIQQVVRGDSAAYFCASSPSTASNQPQHFGDGTRLSIL.

This chain links TRBV5-1 with TRBJ1-6; D uncertain. CDR3 length equals 14 residues. V was trimmed by 4 bases and J by 5 bases, leaving 10 bases between them. From germline, CDR1 is SGHRS and CDR2 YFSETQ. The CDR3 DNA reads TGCGCCAGCAGCCCCCTCGGGAATAATTCACCCCTCCACTTT. Residues: CASSPLGNNSPLHF.

The V call is TRBV6-6, the J call TRBJ1-4; the D gene is possibly TRBD1 (5 bases). CDR3 size: 15 residues. The germline V gene has CDR1 MNHNY and CDR2 SVGAGI (reference sequence). V lost 6 bases and J lost 3, with 14 bases in between. This CDR3 is CASRSRVEANEKLFF. CDR3 in DNA: TGTGCCAGCAGGAGCAGGGTTGAGGCTAATGAAAAACTGTTTTTT.